These T cell receptor beta chains were read from a single sample in a study of type 1 regulatory T cells. In TCRdb, the reads were re-called with MiXCR into one record per CDR3 protein. The sample contains 75,000 to 100,000 distinct CDR3 sequences, roughly 31% of which appear only once. The specimen was CD4+ T cells, either the whole sample or a sorted fraction (not recorded which). These receptors were obtained from a human donor in good health. CDR3s include the opening cysteine and the closing phenylalanine or tryptophan. A D gene is named only where the DNA matches it firmly. Clone size is shown for a subset of rows, as once, few, many or a class of expanded clone.

>TRBJ2-1|TRBV5-1|TRBD2|few
CASSVSLAGVGNEQFF
TGCGCCAGCAGCGTTTCACTAGCGGGAGTCGGAAATGAGCAGTTCTTC
>TRBJ2-2|TRBV20-1|-|few
CSATYRGTTGELFF
TGCAGTGCTACCTACCGGGGGACTACCGGGGAGCTGTTTTTT
>TRBJ2-2|TRBV5-1|TRBD2|-
CASSLVASGNTGELFF
TGCGCCAGCAGCTTGGTCGCTAGCGGAAACACCGGGGAGCTGTTTTTT
>TRBJ2-1|TRBV7-9|TRBD2|-
CASSLFVLAGVGSYNEQFF
TGTGCCAGCAGCTTATTTGTTCTAGCGGGAGTGGGCTCCTACAATGAGCAGTTCTTC
>TRBJ2-1|TRBV7-3|-|-
CASSSSGTAYNEQFF
TGTGCCAGCAGTTCCTCCGGGACGGCATACAATGAGCAGTTCTTC
>TRBJ2-3|TRBV6-2/TRBV6-3|-|-
CASSYLQRTDTQYF
TGTGCCAGCAGTTACCTCCAGCGAACAGATACGCAGTATTTT
>TRBJ1-2|TRBV7-8|TRBD1|-
CASSTRQGLAGVYGYTF
TGTGCCAGCAGCACCAGACAGGGATTGGCGGGGGTCTATGGCTACACCTTC
>TRBJ1-1|TRBV6-6|TRBD1|-
CASSLKGADTEAFF
TGTGCCAGCAGTTTAAAGGGGGCGGACACTGAAGCTTTCTTT
>TRBJ2-2|TRBV9|-|-
CASSVGAGRGYSGELFF
TGTGCCAGCAGCGTAGGGGCGGGCCGGGGTTACTCCGGGGAGCTGTTTTTT
>TRBJ2-2|TRBV24-1|TRBD1|-
CATSTGGANTGELFF
TGTGCCACCAGTACAGGGGGCGCGAACACCGGGGAGCTGTTTTTT
>TRBJ2-2|TRBV12-3/TRBV12-4|TRBD2|-
CASSLPGLAGVAGELFF
TGTGCCAGCAGCCTGCCGGGACTAGCGGGAGTGGCCGGGGAGCTGTTTTTT
>TRBJ2-1|TRBV18|-|-
CASSPLGYSYNEQFF
TGTGCCAGCTCACCCTTGGGGTATTCCTACAATGAGCAGTTCTTC
>TRBJ2-5|TRBV29-1|-|-
CSVTRGETQYF
TGCAGCGTCACACGTGGGGAGACCCAGTACTTC
>TRBJ2-7|TRBV2|TRBD2|few
CASSLSGASSYEQYF
TGTGCCAGCAGTCTCAGCGGGGCAAGCTCCTACGAGCAGTACTTC
>TRBJ2-1|TRBV20-1|-|few
CSASPSGRSDEQFF
TGCAGTGCTAGTCCGTCCGGTAGGTCCGATGAGCAGTTCTTC
>TRBJ2-3|TRBV11-2|TRBD2|few
CASRGGGVHTQYF
TGTGCCAGCAGGGGCGGGGGGGTGCATACGCAGTATTTT
>TRBJ1-1|TRBV11-2|-|once
CASSLEWRLNTEAFF
TGTGCCAGCAGCTTAGAATGGCGGCTGAACACTGAAGCTTTCTTT
>TRBJ2-1|TRBV10-3|-|-
CAISEAGHEQFF
TGTGCCATCAGTGAAGCGGGCCATGAGCAGTTCTTC
>TRBJ2-1|TRBV5-1|-|once
CASSGTPTETNEQFF
TGCGCCAGCAGCGGGACTCCGACGGAGACCAATGAGCAGTTCTTC
>TRBJ2-1|TRBV5-1|-|few
CASSPTWGASYNEQFF
TGCGCCAGCAGCCCTACGTGGGGTGCCTCCTACAATGAGCAGTTCTTC
>TRBJ2-3|TRBV11-1|-|-
CASSLAPSRGSDTQYF
TGTGCCAGCAGCTTAGCTCCATCTCGTGGTTCAGATACGCAGTATTTT
>TRBJ2-5|TRBV7-9|-|few
CASSLIKGSQETQYF
TGTGCCAGCAGCTTAATTAAAGGTTCCCAAGAGACCCAGTACTTC
>TRBJ2-3|TRBV18|-|few
CASSPGHRDTQYF
TGTGCCAGCTCACCCGGACACAGGGATACGCAGTATTTT
>TRBJ2-7|TRBV19|TRBD2|-
CASSREGLGDEQYF
TGTGCCAGTAGCCGGGAGGGGCTTGGGGACGAGCAGTACTTC
>TRBJ2-2|TRBV20-1|-|-
CSASGRMAGKTGELFF
TGCAGTGCTAGCGGAAGGATGGCAGGGAAAACCGGGGAGCTGTTTTTT
>TRBJ2-5|TRBV6-6|-|few
CASSYRLSRGETQYF
TGTGCCAGCAGTTACAGACTCTCCCGAGGGGAGACCCAGTACTTC
>TRBJ1-2|TRBV20-1|-|-
CSAWGGVGYTF
TGCAGTGCGTGGGGGGGGGTTGGCTACACCTTC
>TRBJ1-4|TRBV20-1|TRBD1|-
CSAGGTGGEKLFF
TGCAGTGCTGGAGGGACAGGGGGCGAAAAACTGTTTTTT
>TRBJ1-1|TRBV20-1|TRBD1|-
CSAIWTGPNTEAFF
TGCAGTGCTATCTGGACAGGGCCGAACACTGAAGCTTTCTTT
>TRBJ2-5|TRBV29-1|-|-
CSVEDRGETQYF
TGCAGCGTTGAAGATCGCGGGGAGACCCAGTACTTC
>TRBJ2-1|TRBV3-1|TRBD2|few
CASSPGLAAFSYNEQFF
TGTGCCAGCAGCCCCGGACTAGCGGCCTTCTCCTACAATGAGCAGTTCTTC
>TRBJ1-1|TRBV2|-|-
CASRVSEAFF
TGTGCCAGCAGGGTCTCTGAAGCTTTCTTT
>TRBJ2-1|TRBV5-1|-|-
CASTPGGTTPIKLYNEQFF
TGCGCCAGCACTCCGGGCGGGACCACTCCTATAAAACTCTACAATGAGCAGTTCTTC
>TRBJ2-1|TRBV29-1|TRBD2|-
CSIRTSELYNEQFF
TGCAGCATTCGGACTAGCGAACTTTACAATGAGCAGTTCTTC
>TRBJ1-2|TRBV5-1|-|few
CASSLDPGTNGYTF
TGCGCCAGCAGCTTGGATCCAGGGACCAATGGCTACACCTTC
>TRBJ1-1|TRBV6-6|-|-
CASSYSQGNVDTEAFF
TGTGCCAGCAGTTACAGCCAGGGGAACGTCGACACTGAAGCTTTCTTT
>TRBJ2-5|TRBV7-9|-|few
CASSLVEQETQYF
TGTGCCAGCAGCTTAGTGGAACAAGAGACCCAGTACTTC
>TRBJ1-1|TRBV29-1|-|-
CSGGEVSEAFF
TGCAGCGGGGGGGAGGTCTCTGAAGCTTTCTTT
>TRBJ2-2|TRBV6-1|-|few
CASSVTNTGGLFF
TGTGCCAGCAGTGTAACGAACACCGGGGGGCTGTTTTTT
>TRBJ2-5|TRBV27|TRBD2|-
CASSSPQTSGQETQYF
TGTGCCAGCAGTTCCCCCCAAACTAGCGGTCAAGAGACCCAGTACTTC
>TRBJ1-2|TRBV20-1|-|-
CSARIGSGGYTF
TGCAGTGCTAGAATAGGGAGCGGTGGCTACACCTTC
>TRBJ2-7|TRBV6-1|TRBD2|-
CASRTLGASGTYEQYF
TGTGCCAGCAGGACTCTAGGGGCTAGCGGAACCTACGAGCAGTACTTC
>TRBJ1-1|TRBV7-6|-|few
CASSLRGGGAEAFF
TGTGCCAGCAGCTTAAGGGGGGGCGGCGCTGAAGCTTTCTTT
>TRBJ2-3|TRBV5-4|TRBD2|few
CASSSQTSGRAVDTQYF
TGTGCCAGCAGCTCCCAGACTAGCGGGAGGGCCGTAGATACGCAGTATTTT
>TRBJ1-4|TRBV7-6|-|-
CASSPQPSNEKLFF
TGTGCCAGCAGCCCACAGCCTTCTAATGAAAAACTGTTTTTT
>TRBJ1-1|TRBV12-3/TRBV12-4|-|few
CASSLIEQEAFF
TGTGCCAGCAGTTTAATTGAGCAGGAAGCTTTCTTT